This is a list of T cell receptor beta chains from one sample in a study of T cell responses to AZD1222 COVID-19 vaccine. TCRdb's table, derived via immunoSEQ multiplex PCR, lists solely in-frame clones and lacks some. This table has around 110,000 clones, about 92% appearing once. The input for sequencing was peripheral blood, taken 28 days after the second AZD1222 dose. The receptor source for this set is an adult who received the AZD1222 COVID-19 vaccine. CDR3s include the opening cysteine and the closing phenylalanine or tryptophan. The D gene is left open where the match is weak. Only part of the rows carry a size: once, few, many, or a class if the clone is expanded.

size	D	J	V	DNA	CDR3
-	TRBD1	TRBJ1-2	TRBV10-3	TGTGCCATCAGTGAGTCGGGACAGGAAGGTGGCTACACCTTC	CAISESGQEGGYTF
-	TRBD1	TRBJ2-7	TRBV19	TGTGCCAGTAGTATAGATCTAGGACAGGGCGGCGAGCAGTACTTC	CASSIDLGQGGEQYF
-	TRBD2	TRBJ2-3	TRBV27	TGTGCCAGCAGTTTATTCTTGGCTAGCGGCCGCACAGATACGCAGTATTTT	CASSLFLASGRTDTQYF
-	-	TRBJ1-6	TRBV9	TGTGCCAGCAACATGGACAGCCTTAATTCACCCCTCCACTTT	CASNMDSLNSPLHF
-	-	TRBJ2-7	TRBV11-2	TGTGCCAGCAGCTTAGTTTCCGGGAGCGAGCAGTACTTC	CASSLVSGSEQYF
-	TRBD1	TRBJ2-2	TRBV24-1	TGTGCCACCAGTGGCCTTAGGGGGACAGCGAACACCGGGGAGCTGTTTTTT	CATSGLRGTANTGELFF
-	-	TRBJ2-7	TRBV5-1	TGCGCCAGCAGCTTGGAAGCAGGGAGCTCCTACGAGCAGTACTTC	CASSLEAGSSYEQYF
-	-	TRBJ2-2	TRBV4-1	TGCGCCAGCAGGGCCCGGCTCTTGAACACCGGGGAGCTGTTTTTT	CASRARLLNTGELFF
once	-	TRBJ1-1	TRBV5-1	TGCGCCAGCAGCTTGCACAGCGGGGGTTTTGAAGCTTTCTTT	CASSLHSGGFEAFF
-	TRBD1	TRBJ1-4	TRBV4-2	TGTGCCAGCAGCCTGGGACAGAAGACTAATGAAAAACTGTTTTTT	CASSLGQKTNEKLFF
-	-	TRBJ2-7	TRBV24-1	TGTGCCACCAGTGATTTGGACTACGAGCAGTACTTC	CATSDLDYEQYF
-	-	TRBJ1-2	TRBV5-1	TGCGCCAGCAGCTTGGATCAGGAACCGCACTATGGCTACACCTTC	CASSLDQEPHYGYTF
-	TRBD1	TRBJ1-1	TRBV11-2	TGTGCCAGCAGACGGGACAGGGGGAACACTGAAGCTTTCTTT	CASRRDRGNTEAFF
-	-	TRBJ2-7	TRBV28	TGTGCCAGCAACCCAACTAGCTTTAACTCCTACGAGCAGTACTTC	CASNPTSFNSYEQYF